The rows below give T cell receptor beta chains drawn from one sample of a study of cytomegalovirus exposure and HLA in healthy donors. Produced via immunoSEQ multiplex PCR; TCRdb's table is partial and in-frame only. The data hold approximately 220,000 clones, with more than 60% observed a single time. Sequenced: PBMCs. The origin of the receptors is a girl aged 2-10 years in good health and CMV-seronegative. Each CDR3 is given with its conserved first and last residue. D genes are given only for firm matches. Clone size, where shown, is once, few, many, or a class for clones that have expanded.

v_call	clone_size	j_call	d_call	cdr3_nt	cdr3_aa
TRBV18	.	TRBJ2-4	.	TGTGCCAGCTCACCAGCGCAGGACACTCAGTACTTC	CASSPAQDTQYF
TRBV5-6	.	TRBJ2-7	TRBD1	TGTGCCAGCAGCGGGACAGGGACCTACGAGCAGTACTTC	CASSGTGTYEQYF
TRBV5-4	.	TRBJ1-2	TRBD1	TGTGCCAGCAGCCTCGGACAGGGGGACTATGGCTACACCTTC	CASSLGQGDYGYTF
TRBV2	.	TRBJ2-1	.	TGTGCCAGCAGTCTCCGAGGACTCGTCTTCTACAATGAGCAGTTCTTC	CASSLRGLVFYNEQFF
TRBV4-1	.	TRBJ2-7	TRBD2	TGCGCCAGCAGCCCAGGGACGGGGGGAGTTATACGGGCCAACTACGAGCAGTACTTC	CASSPGTGGVIRANYEQYF
TRBV19	.	TRBJ1-2	.	TGTGCCAGTACTCAATGGCAGGGAATGGACTATGGCTACACCTTC	CASTQWQGMDYGYTF
TRBV11-2	once	TRBJ2-6	.	TGTGCCAGCAGCTCAGACCGGGGTACCGGGGCCAACGTCCTGACTTTC	CASSSDRGTGANVLTF
TRBV7-8	once	TRBJ2-1	TRBD2	TGTGCCAGCAGCTTACTTTCGGCGGGAGGAGATAATGAGCAGTTCTTC	CASSLLSAGGDNEQFF
TRBV9	few	TRBJ1-1	.	TGTGCCAGCAGCCCCCATCAGGCAGCTGAAGCTTTCTTT	CASSPHQAAEAFF
TRBV18	.	TRBJ2-1	TRBD1	TGTGCCAGCTCACCACAGGGACAGGGCGGGAATGAGCAGTTCTTC	CASSPQGQGGNEQFF